This T cell receptor (beta chain) was sequenced for a study of T cell repertoires in cytomegalovirus infection. Turning to the study itself: Public TCR beta signatures indicated both CMV infection and matching HLA type.

This clonotype was observed at least ten times. Its antigen is currently unknown. Study-level results: HLA-C-restricted CMV clonotypes gave the most frequent clonotype in two of eight donors.

V was clipped by 8 bases and J by 3 bases, with 8 bases between them. This CDR3 spans 11 amino acids. TCRdb fed the reads into MiXCR, producing one record per CDR3 protein. The sample gives approximately 730,000 distinct CDR3 sequences, around 30% of which show up once; 15% to 20% is in the top ten. The specimen comprised cultured PBMCs, sampled from culture after CMV antigen stimulation. V gene TRBV12-3 or TRBV12-4 combines with J gene TRBJ2-7; perhaps TRBD2 as D (6 bases). The sequence was obtained from a human donor in good health (CMV status not recorded). Some clones in this sample may be carry-over from other donors' samples. The CDR3 loop reads CASGGNYEQYF. CDR3 DNA sequence: TGTGCCAGCGGCGGGAACTACGAGCAGTACTTC.